This record covers a single T cell receptor beta chain. The antigen remains unidentified. The PCR had 60 Vbeta and 13 Jbeta primers. Sequencing used immunoSEQ multiplex PCR; TCRdb keeps in-frame clones, though not all of them. This table holds around 200,000 clones, about 75% found once. The record originates from a study of cytomegalovirus exposure and HLA in healthy donors. Study-wide findings and caveats: The productive fraction for most TCR beta V segments was about 90% or about 30% in an earlier analysis. Presence/absence comparisons presumed near-even sequencing depth among donors. It was approximately 170 TCR beta chains that were listed as cytomegalovirus-associated.

J gave up 9 bases and V 4 bases, and 6 bases lay outside the gene matches. CDR3 size: 15 residues. CDR1 and CDR2 from the germline V gene are SGHNT and YENEEA. The chain links TRBV11-3 to TRBJ2-1; 13 nucleotides agree with TRBD2. The sequenced sample consisted of PBMCs. The source of this sequence is a man aged 18-30 years in good health and CMV-seronegative. The CDR3 bases are TGTGCCAGCAGCTCAAGGACTAGCGGGGGAATTGAGCAGTTCTTC. Residues: CASSSRTSGGIEQFF.